This T cell receptor beta chain was obtained from a study of tumor-infiltrating lymphocytes in localized non-small cell lung cancer. Using immunoSEQ multiplex PCR, the repertoire was profiled, and TCRdb retains in-frame clones only, with some absent. The table lists 15,000 or so clones, 70% to 90% of them singletons. Trimming took 6 bases from V and 5 from J; bases not matched to a gene: 8. Germline V gene sequence: CDR1 SQVTM, CDR2 ANQGSEA. This CDR3 comprises 13 residues. Comment on this clone: Its antigen is currently unknown.

Findings and caveats of the study: TCRbeta sequencing showed higher T cell infiltration in tumors than uninvolved lung.

The sequence came from a human donor with non-small cell lung cancer. This chain links TRBV29-1 with TRBJ1-1, with TRBD1 identical over 8 bases. Sequencing was performed on uninvolved lung tissue not adjacent to the tumor. CDR3: CSVNTGQGTEAFF. CDR3 in DNA: TGCAGCGTCAATACCGGACAGGGAACTGAAGCTTTCTTT.